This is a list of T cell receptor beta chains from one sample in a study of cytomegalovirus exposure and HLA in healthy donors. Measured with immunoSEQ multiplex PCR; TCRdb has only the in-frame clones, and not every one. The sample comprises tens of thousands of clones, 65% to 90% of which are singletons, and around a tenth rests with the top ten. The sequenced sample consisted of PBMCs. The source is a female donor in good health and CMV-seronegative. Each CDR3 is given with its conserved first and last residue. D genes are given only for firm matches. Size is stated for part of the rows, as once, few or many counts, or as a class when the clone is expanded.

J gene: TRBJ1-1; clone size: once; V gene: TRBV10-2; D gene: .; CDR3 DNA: TGCGCCAGCAGTGAGTCGAGATGGGCTTTCTTT; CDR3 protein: CASSESRWAFF
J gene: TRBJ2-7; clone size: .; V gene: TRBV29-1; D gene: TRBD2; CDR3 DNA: TGCAGCGTTGACAACGGGAGGTACGAGCAGTACTTC; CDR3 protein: CSVDNGRYEQYF
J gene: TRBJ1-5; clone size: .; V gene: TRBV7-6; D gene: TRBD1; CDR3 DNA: TGTGCCAGCAGCTTACACCCACCAACACGGACAGGTGTCGGACAGCCCCAGCATTTT; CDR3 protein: CASSLHPPTRTGVGQPQHF
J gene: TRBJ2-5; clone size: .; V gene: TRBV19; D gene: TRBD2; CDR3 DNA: TGTGCCAGTAGTACGCAACTAGCGGGGGTTGAGACCCAGTACTTC; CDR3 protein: CASSTQLAGVETQYF
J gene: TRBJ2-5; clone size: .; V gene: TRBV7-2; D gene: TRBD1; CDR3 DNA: TGTGCCAGCAGCTCAGGGGGATTTGAGACCCAGTACTTC; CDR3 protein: CASSSGGFETQYF
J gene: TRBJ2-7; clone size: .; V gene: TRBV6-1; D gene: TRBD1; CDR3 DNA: TGTGCCAGCAGCCTGGGACAGGCCGAAGTTCAGTACTTC; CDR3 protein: CASSLGQAEVQYF
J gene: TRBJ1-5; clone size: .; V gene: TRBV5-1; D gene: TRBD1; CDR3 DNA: TGCGCCAGCAGCTTGGGAGGGGGCGCGAATCAGCCCCAGCATTTT; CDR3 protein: CASSLGGGANQPQHF
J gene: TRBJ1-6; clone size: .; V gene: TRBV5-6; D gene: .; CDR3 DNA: TGTGCCAGCAGCTTTTTCGGGTTGTATAATTCACCCCTCCACTTT; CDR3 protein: CASSFFGLYNSPLHF
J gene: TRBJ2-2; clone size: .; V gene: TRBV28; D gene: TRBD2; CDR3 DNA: TGTGCCAGCAGACAGACACTAGCGGGAGCGGCCGGGGAGCTGTTTTTT; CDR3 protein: CASRQTLAGAAGELFF
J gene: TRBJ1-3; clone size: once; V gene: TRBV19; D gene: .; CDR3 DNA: TGTGCCAGTACCCGCCCGGGTTTGTGGAGCTCTGGAAACACCATATATTTT; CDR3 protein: CASTRPGLWSSGNTIYF
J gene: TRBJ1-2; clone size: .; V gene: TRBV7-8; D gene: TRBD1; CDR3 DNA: TGTGCCAGCAGCCAAATGACAGGGTTGGATGGCTACACCTTC; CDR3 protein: CASSQMTGLDGYTF
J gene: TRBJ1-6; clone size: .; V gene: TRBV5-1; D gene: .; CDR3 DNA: TGCGCCAGCAGCTCTCGTCTGGGGGGAAGCTCCTATAATTCACCCCTCCACTTT; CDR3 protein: CASSSRLGGSSYNSPLHF
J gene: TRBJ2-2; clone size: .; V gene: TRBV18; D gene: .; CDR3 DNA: TGTGCCAGCTCACCACCGGCCGCAAGTGAAGGGGAGCTGTTTTTT; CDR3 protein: CASSPPAASEGELFF
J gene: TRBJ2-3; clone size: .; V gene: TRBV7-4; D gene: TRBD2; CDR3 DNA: TGTGCCAGCAGCCCCAGGCGGGCTAGCGGGGGAGGTCAAAGCGCAGATACGCAGTATTTT; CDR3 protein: CASSPRRASGGGQSADTQYF
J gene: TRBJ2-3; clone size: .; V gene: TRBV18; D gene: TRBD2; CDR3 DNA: TGTGCCAGCTCATCAGGCGGACTAGCGGGGGGCGGTAGCACAGATACGCAGTATTTT; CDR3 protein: CASSSGGLAGGGSTDTQYF
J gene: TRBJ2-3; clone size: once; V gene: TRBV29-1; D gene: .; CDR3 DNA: TGCAGCGCCCTACAGGGTAACACAGATACGCAGTATTTT; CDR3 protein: CSALQGNTDTQYF
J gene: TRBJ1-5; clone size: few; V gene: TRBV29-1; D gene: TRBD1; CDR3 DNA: TGCAGCGCTGCGACAGGGGGCAGCAATCAGCCCCAGCATTTT; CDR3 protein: CSAATGGSNQPQHF
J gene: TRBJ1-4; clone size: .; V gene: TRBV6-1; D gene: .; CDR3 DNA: TGTGCCGGACGAAGGGGTTCGCCTAATGAAAAACTGTTTTTT; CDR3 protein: CAGRRGSPNEKLFF
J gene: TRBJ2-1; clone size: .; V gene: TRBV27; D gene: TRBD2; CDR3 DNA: TGTGCCAGCAGTCCCCCGGGACTAGGTTACAATGAGCAGTTCTTC; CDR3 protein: CASSPPGLGYNEQFF
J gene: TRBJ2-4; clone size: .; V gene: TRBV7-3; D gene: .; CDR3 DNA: TGTGCCAGCAGCTCCAGGGGAGGGAACATTCAGTACTTC; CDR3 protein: CASSSRGGNIQYF
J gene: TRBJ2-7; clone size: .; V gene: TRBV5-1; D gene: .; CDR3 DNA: TGCGCCAGTAGACAGGATTTCTACGAGCAGTACTTC; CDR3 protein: CASRQDFYEQYF
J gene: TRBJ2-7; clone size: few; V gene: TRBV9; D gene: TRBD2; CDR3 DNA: TGTGCCAGCAGCGGTACTAGCGGGAGTGGCGAGCAGTACTTC; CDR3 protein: CASSGTSGSGEQYF
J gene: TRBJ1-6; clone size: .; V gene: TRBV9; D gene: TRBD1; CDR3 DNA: TGTGCCAGCAGCCCCAATGGACAGGCTAATTCACCCCTCCACTTT; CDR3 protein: CASSPNGQANSPLHF
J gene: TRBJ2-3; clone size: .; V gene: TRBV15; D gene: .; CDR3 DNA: TGTGCCACCAGCAGAGATGTGTCTACCTATACGCAGTATTTT; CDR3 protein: CATSRDVSTYTQYF